The entry that follows covers one TCR beta chain sequence. Other nucleotide sequences in the sample specify the same CDR3. This CDR3 is 11 amino acids long. Per the germline V gene, CDR1 is SGHAT and CDR2 is FQNNGV. Trimming cost V 2 bases and J 4 bases, with 3 bases left between them. This record comes from a study of blood T cell repertoires in COVID-19. Profiled with immunoSEQ multiplex PCR; TCRdb holds only in-frame clones, not every one. The sample records about 300,000 clones, around nine tenths being singletons. The V gene is TRBV11-2, the J gene TRBJ2-7; D ambiguous. The material sequenced was peripheral blood. The source is a woman in her 30s with COVID-19, enrolled during active disease. In DNA form, the CDR3 reads TGTGCCAGCAGCTTAACTTACGAGCAGTACTTC. Protein product: CASSLTYEQYF.